The 3 T cell receptor beta chains reported below all come from one sample, sequenced in a study of blood T cells in healthy people across ages. Sample-barcoded 5' priming and a J-beta primer mix drove a second PCR of about 6 to 12 cycles. One entry per CDR3 protein results from TCRdb running MiXCR on the 5' RACE reads. The sample has about 1.1 million distinct CDR3 sequences, around two fifths seen once. The sequenced material came from blood. The receptors here all came from a man aged 18 to 35 in good health.

J is TRBJ2-7 and V is TRBV5-1, with D tentatively TRBD1 or TRBD2 (5 bases each). The germline V gene has CDR1 SGHRS and CDR2 YFSETQ. This CDR3 region has 15 residues. The V end lost 4 bases, the J end lost 5 bases, and 19 bases lay between the germline ends. Here the CDR3 reads CASSVAWGIENEQYF. The CDR3 DNA is TGCGCCAGCAGCGTGGCGTGGGGGATCGAGAACGAGCAGTACTTC. The full variable domain, rest sourced from reference TRBV5-1 and TRBJ2-7, is KAGVTQTPRYLIKTRGQQVTLSCSPISGHRSVSWYQQTPGQGLQFLFEYFSETQRNKGNFPGRFSGRQFSNSRSEMNVSTLELGDSALYLCASSVAWGIENEQYFGPGTRLTVT.

CDR3 sequence reads: CASSQGERSYNEQFF. DNA for the CDR3: TGCGCCAGCAGCCAAGGGGAAAGGTCCTACAATGAGCAGTTCTTC. The J gene is TRBJ2-1, the V gene TRBV4-1; unclear D gene. Per germline, CDR1 MGHRA and CDR2 YSYEKL. This CDR3 contains 15 residues. Trimming stripped 1 base from V and 1 base from J, with 8 bases between.

This chain connects TRBV11-2 to TRBJ1-2; a weak D match, TRBD1 (6 bases). Trimming removed 5 bases at V and 2 bases at J, with 15 bases between. Germline loops: CDR1 SGHAT, CDR2 FQNNGV. The CDR3 totals 15 residues. CDR3 in DNA: TGTGCCAGCAGCCCGGTATGGGACACCAACTATGGCTACACCTTC. This gives the protein CASSPVWDTNYGYTF.